Listed here is a single TCR beta chain. Healthy donors of bone marrow made up the group. Deletions cut 5 bases from V and 8 bases from J, with 15 bases between. The germline gives CDR1 MDHEN, CDR2 SYDVKM. CDR3 size: 13 residues. This sample was taken from a study of cytomegalovirus exposure and HLA in healthy donors. At the level of the study: A previous analysis identified about 110 million unique TCR beta sequences derived from roughly 190 million T cells. In an early release, HLA-typed donors contributed 90 million or so unique TCR sequences.

In the PCR, 60 Vbeta and 13 Jbeta primers were used. Produced via immunoSEQ multiplex PCR; TCRdb's table is partial and in-frame only. The sample is made up of fewer than 35,000 clones, and the top ten hold around 4.9% of it. The gene calls are TRBV28 and TRBJ1-2, with no clear D. The source is a female donor in good health and CMV-seronegative. Input material: PBMCs. The CDR3 loop is CASSPPLREGYTF. The CDR3, as DNA: TGTGCCAGCAGTCCCCCTTTGAGGGAGGGCTACACCTTC.